Below are 22 T cell receptor beta chains sequenced from a single sample in a study of glioma-infiltrating T cells after dendritic cell vaccination. Data came from immunoSEQ multiplex PCR; TCRdb stores just in-frame clones and leaves some out. The repertoire includes 60,000 to 70,000 clones, more than 75% of them detected once, and 9.2% sits in the top ten. The material sequenced was blood, taken before dendritic cell vaccination. The receptor source for this set is a human donor with glioblastoma.

The count of this clone is one. One end of the junction varies from germline; a read error may be responsible. J is TRBJ1-1 and V is TRBV28; D ambiguous. The CDR3 has 12 amino acids. Germline-derived CDR1 and CDR2 are MDHEN and SYDVKM. The CDR3 sequence is CASRLSHPEAFF. Written as DNA, the CDR3 is TGTGCCAGCAGGTTATCCCATCCTGAAGCTTTCTTT.

V usage is TRBV4-1 and J usage is TRBJ2-7; 12 nucleotides agree with TRBD1. The CDR3 is 16 residues long. The ends lost 0 bases at V and 6 bases at J; junction bases unmatched: 6. Germline V gene data show CDR1 as MGHRA and CDR2 as YSYEKL. The CDR3 DNA reads TGCGCCAGCAGCCAAGAGGGGACAGGGGGCTCTCGCGAGCAGTACTTC. Translated: CASSQEGTGGSREQYF.

In its sample, this clone was seen a few times. The rearrangement links TRBV5-4 to TRBJ2-6; D remains ambiguous. Germline V CDR1 and CDR2: SGHNT, YYREEE (reference sequence). The CDR3 is 15 residues long. The V end lost 4 bases, the J end lost 0 bases, and 8 bases lay between the germline ends. The CDR3 nucleotides are TGTGCCAGCAGCCAAGCACCCTCTGGGGCCAACGTCCTGACTTTC. Translating it yields CASSQAPSGANVLTF.

V usage is TRBV19 and J usage is TRBJ1-2; D might be TRBD1 (6 bases). CDR3 size: 16 residues. Germline V gives CDR1 LNHDA, CDR2 SQIVND (reference sequence). Trimming stripped 5 bases from V and 8 bases from J, with 24 bases between. The CDR3 protein is CASSPGRDRLSGGYTF. CDR3 sequence (DNA): TGTGCCAGTAGTCCTGGGAGAGACAGGCTCTCTGGGGGCTACACCTTC.

The rearrangement uses TRBV9 and TRBJ2-1; tentative D call: TRBD2 (5 bases). Germline CDR1 SGDLS, CDR2 YYNGEE. The CDR3 loop spans 15 amino acids. Trimming removed 3 bases at V and 2 bases at J, with 12 bases between. Written as DNA, the CDR3 is TGTGCCAGCAGCGCCGGGAACCCTGCCTACAATGAGCAGTTCTTC. This sequence encodes CASSAGNPAYNEQFF.

This chain uses TRBV6-5 with TRBJ2-2; D is uncertain. CDR3 length: 15 amino acids. Germline CDR1 is MNHEY and CDR2 is SVGAGI. The ends were cut back, 7 bases at V and 4 bases at J, with 16 bases in the middle. CDR3: CASTFGSLPTGELFF. The CDR3 bases are TGTGCCAGCACCTTCGGGTCCCTACCCACCGGGGAGCTGTTTTTT.

This clone was picked up one time. This chain uses TRBV11-1 with TRBJ2-7; perhaps TRBD1 as D (6 bases). The CDR3 consists of 14 residues. In germline, CDR1 is SGHAT, CDR2 FQDESV (reference sequence). V was trimmed by 4 bases and J by 5 bases, leaving 15 bases between them. This CDR3 is CASSSPGTRNEQYF. Written as DNA, the CDR3 is TGTGCCAGCAGCTCACCCGGGACACGCAACGAGCAGTACTTC.

The chain combines TRBV2 with TRBJ1-2, with D tentatively TRBD1 (5 bases). Germline values: CDR1 SNHLY, CDR2 FYNNEI. The length of the CDR3 is 14 residues. V dropped 2 bases and J dropped 4 bases, with 11 bases sitting between them. The CDR3 loop reads CASSERGLLYGYTF. CDR3 coding DNA: TGTGCCAGCAGTGAACGGGGACTCCTCTATGGCTACACCTTC.

The chain has TRBV28 and TRBJ2-3; 7 bases map to TRBD1. CDR3 size: 13 residues. Germline V gene sequence: CDR1 MDHEN, CDR2 SYDVKM. V shed 6 bases and J 4 bases; nucleotides not matched to a gene: 4. Here the CDR3 reads CASRPGQADTQYF. CDR3 DNA sequence: TGTGCCAGCAGGCCTGGACAGGCAGATACGCAGTATTTT.

The V call is TRBV7-9, the J call TRBJ1-4, with 7 nucleotides matching TRBD1. The V segment lost 3 bases and the J segment 5 bases; nucleotides outside the gene matches: 6. Germline values: CDR1 SEHNR, CDR2 FQNEAQ (reference sequence). The CDR3 has 15 amino acids. The CDR3 bases are TGTGCCAGCAGCTTGTTTCAACAGGGGAATGAAAAACTGTTTTTT. Protein sequence: CASSLFQQGNEKLFF.

The gene calls are TRBV5-1 and TRBJ2-1, with 7 bases identical to TRBD1. CDR3 length equals 15 residues. The V gene end was trimmed by 4 bases and the J gene end by 6 bases; junction bases not matched to a gene: 10. Looked up from germline, CDR1 is SGHRS and CDR2 is YFSETQ. CDR3 bases: TGCGCCAGCAGCCCCACGACAGGGATGAGCAATGAGCAGTTCTTC. Translated: CASSPTTGMSNEQFF.

V usage is TRBV1 and J usage is TRBJ2-7; TRBD1 reflects the table's D call only, with no check against the DNA. TRBV1 is flagged as a pseudogene. The CDR3 spans 13 residues. The CDR3: CTVLKTGSPEQYF. The CDR3 DNA sequence: TGCACCGTGCTTAAGACAGGGAGTCCCGAGCAGTACTTC.

This clone was picked up a small number of times. V is TRBV19 and J is TRBJ2-7; D might be TRBD1 (6 bases). Germline lookup yields CDR1 LNHDA and CDR2 SQIVND (reference sequence). Trimming shortened V by 11 bases and J by 4 bases, and 12 bases separated the two germline ends. The CDR3 runs to 11 residues. CDR3 sequence reads: CASMGAYEQYF. DNA of the CDR3: TGTGCCTCCATGGGGGCTTACGAGCAGTACTTC.

The chain is built from TRBV5-1 and TRBJ2-3; TRBD2 matches 8 bases. V gave up 2 bases and J gave up 5 bases; unmatched junction bases: 4. CDR3 length: 14 amino acids. Germline lookup yields CDR1 SGHRS and CDR2 YFSETQ. The CDR3, as DNA: TGCGCCAGCAGCTTCGGGGGGGGCCAAGATACGCAGTATTTT. Protein sequence: CASSFGGGQDTQYF.

The DNA of the CDR3 is TGCGCCAGCAGGCAAAAACAACAGGACTCCTACGAGCAGTACTTC. Translated, it gives CASRQKQQDSYEQYF. This chain links TRBV5-1 with TRBJ2-7; maybe TRBD1 (5 bases). This CDR3 region has 15 residues. Germline-derived CDR1 and CDR2 are SGHRS and YFSETQ. V was shortened by 5 bases and J by 0 bases, with 15 bases between the two germline ends.

V is TRBV7-9 and J is TRBJ2-1; 10 positions agree with TRBD2. Germline CDR1 SEHNR, CDR2 FQNEAQ (reference sequence). The V segment lost 7 bases and the J segment 0 bases; nucleotides outside the gene matches: 3. The CDR3 length is 15 residues. DNA of the CDR3: TGTGCCAGCACTATAGCGGGGGGCTCCTACAATGAGCAGTTCTTC. Translation gives CASTIAGGSYNEQFF.

This chain links TRBV4-1 with TRBJ2-5; D is ambiguous. The CDR3 contains 13 residues. V was trimmed by 4 bases and J by 6 bases, leaving 12 bases between them. Looked up from germline, CDR1 is MGHRA and CDR2 is YSYEKL. The CDR3 region has the DNA TGCGCCAGCAGCCCCTTGGTTGCGCAGACCCAGTACTTC. Its protein product is CASSPLVAQTQYF.

The chain carries TRBV4-1 and TRBJ1-2, with TRBD1 as a possible D gene (5 bases). V dropped 0 bases and J dropped 2 bases, with 19 bases sitting between them. This CDR3 has 18 residues. CDR1 MGHRA and CDR2 YSYEKL come from the germline V gene. The DNA of the CDR3 is TGCGCCAGCAGCCAAGACAGGGTAGGGCCGGGGGTGAACTATGGCTACACCTTC. Translating it yields CASSQDRVGPGVNYGYTF.

The chain couples TRBV15 to TRBJ1-4, with 12 nucleotides matching TRBD1. From germline, CDR1 is LNHNV and CDR2 YYDKDF (reference sequence). J gave up 7 bases and V 1 base, and 4 bases lay outside the gene matches. The CDR3 is made up of 16 amino acids. CDR3 in DNA: TGTGCCACCAGCAGAGGGGACAGGGGGCGAAGTGAAAAACTGTTTTTT. Translated: CATSRGDRGRSEKLFF.

The V call is TRBV30, the J call TRBJ1-3; the D is unclear. Trimming pared 3 bases from V and 4 bases from J, leaving 13 bases between. The CDR3 is made up of 14 amino acids. Germline V CDR1 and CDR2: GTSNPN, SVGIG (reference sequence). The CDR3, as DNA: TGTGCCTGGAGCTCAGTGGAGATGGGAAACACCATATATTTT. Protein product: CAWSSVEMGNTIYF.

V and J are TRBV27 and TRBJ2-3; a weak D match, TRBD2 (6 bases). From germline, CDR1 is MNHEY and CDR2 SMNVEV (reference sequence). This CDR3 has 14 amino acids. V was cut by 2 bases and J by 2 bases, with 8 bases left in between. The CDR3 spells CASSLLAYTDTQYF. The CDR3 DNA reads as TGTGCCAGCAGTTTACTAGCGTACACAGATACGCAGTATTTT.

V is TRBV5-4 and J is TRBJ1-2; D may be TRBD1 (5 bases). Germline V CDR1 and CDR2: SGHNT, YYREEE (reference sequence). Trimming removed 4 bases from V and 3 bases from J, with 16 bases in between. The CDR3 is made up of 15 amino acids. This chain's CDR3 is CASSPRRRGDYGYTF. CDR3 nucleotides: TGTGCCAGCAGCCCCCGGCGAAGGGGTGACTATGGCTACACCTTC.